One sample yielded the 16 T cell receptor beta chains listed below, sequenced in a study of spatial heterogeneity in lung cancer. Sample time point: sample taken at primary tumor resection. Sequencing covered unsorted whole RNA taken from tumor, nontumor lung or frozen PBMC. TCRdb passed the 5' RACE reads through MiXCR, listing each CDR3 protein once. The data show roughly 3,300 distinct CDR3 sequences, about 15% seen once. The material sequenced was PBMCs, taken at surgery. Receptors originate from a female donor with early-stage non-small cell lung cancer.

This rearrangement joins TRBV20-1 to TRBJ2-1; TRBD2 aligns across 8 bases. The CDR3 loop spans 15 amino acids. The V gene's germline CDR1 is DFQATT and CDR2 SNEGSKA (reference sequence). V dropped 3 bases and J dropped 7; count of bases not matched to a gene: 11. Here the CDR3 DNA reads TGCAGTGCTAGTAGTCTGGAGCGGGGGTGGAATGAGCAGTTCTTC. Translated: CSASSLERGWNEQFF.

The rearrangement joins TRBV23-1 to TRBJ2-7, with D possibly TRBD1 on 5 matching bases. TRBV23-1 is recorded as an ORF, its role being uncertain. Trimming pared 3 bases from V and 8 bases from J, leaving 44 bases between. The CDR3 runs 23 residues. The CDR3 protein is CASSQPLDTARNRPTSSTPKQYF. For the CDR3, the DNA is TGCGCCAGCAGTCAGCCACTGGACACGGCCAGAAACCGACCTACGAGCAGTACTCCGAAGCAGTACTTC.

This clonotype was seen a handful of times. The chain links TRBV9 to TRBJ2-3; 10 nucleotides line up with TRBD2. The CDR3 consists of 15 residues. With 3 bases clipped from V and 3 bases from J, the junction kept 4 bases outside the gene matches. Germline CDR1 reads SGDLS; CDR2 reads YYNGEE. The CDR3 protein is CASSGLAGVTDTQYF. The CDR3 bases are TGTGCCAGCAGCGGTCTAGCGGGAGTGACAGATACGCAGTATTTT.

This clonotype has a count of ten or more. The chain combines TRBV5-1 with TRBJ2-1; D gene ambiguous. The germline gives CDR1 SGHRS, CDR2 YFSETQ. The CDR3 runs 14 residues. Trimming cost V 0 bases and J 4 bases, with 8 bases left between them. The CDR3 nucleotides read TGCGCCAGCAGCTTGGAGGGAAATTACAATGAGCAGTTCTTC. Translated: CASSLEGNYNEQFF.

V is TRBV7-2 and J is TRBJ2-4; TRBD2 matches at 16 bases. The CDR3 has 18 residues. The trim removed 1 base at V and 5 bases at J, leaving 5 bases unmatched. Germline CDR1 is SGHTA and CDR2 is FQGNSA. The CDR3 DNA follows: TGTGCCAGCAGCTTAGTCCCCGGGACTAGCGGGAGGGAAAACATTCAGTACTTC. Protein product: CASSLVPGTSGRENIQYF.

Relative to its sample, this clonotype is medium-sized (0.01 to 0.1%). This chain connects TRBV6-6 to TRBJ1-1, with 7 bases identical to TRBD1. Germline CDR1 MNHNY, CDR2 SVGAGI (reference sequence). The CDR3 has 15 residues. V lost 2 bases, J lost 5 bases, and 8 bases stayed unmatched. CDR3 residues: CASSYKGARGTEAFF. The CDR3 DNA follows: TGTGCCAGCAGTTACAAGGGGGCGCGGGGAACTGAAGCTTTCTTT.

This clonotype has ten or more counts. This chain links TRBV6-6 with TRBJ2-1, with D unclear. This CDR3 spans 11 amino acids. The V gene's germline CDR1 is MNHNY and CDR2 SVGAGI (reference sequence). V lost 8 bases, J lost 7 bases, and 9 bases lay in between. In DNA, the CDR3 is TGTGCCAGCGCCAACTCGAATGAGCAGTTCTTC. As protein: CASANSNEQFF.

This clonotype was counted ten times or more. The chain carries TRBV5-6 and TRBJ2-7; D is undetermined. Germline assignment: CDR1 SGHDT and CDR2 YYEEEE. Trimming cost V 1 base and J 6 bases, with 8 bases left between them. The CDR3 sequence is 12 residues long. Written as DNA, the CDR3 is TGTGCCAGCAGCTTGCGAAGGGTCGAGCAGTACTTC. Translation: CASSLRRVEQYF.

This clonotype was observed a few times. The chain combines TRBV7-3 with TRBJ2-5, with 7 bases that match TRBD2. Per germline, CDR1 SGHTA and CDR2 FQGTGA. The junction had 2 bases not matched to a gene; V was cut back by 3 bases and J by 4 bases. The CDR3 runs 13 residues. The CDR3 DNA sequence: TGTGCCAGCAGCTTCCAGCGGGGAGAGACCCAGTACTTC. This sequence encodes CASSFQRGETQYF.

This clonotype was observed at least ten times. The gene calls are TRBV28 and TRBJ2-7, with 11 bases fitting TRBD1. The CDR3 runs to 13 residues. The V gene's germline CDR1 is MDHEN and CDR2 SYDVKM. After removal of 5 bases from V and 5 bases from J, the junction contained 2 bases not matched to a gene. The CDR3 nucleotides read TGTGCCAGCAGTAGGACAGGGGGCAACGAGCAGTACTTC. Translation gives CASSRTGGNEQYF.

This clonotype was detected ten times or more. In nucleotides, the CDR3 is TGTGCCAGCAGTGAATTTACAGGGGTCGGCGAGCAGTACTTC. It yields the protein CASSEFTGVGEQYF. The gene calls are TRBV25-1 and TRBJ2-7, with 7 nucleotides matching TRBD1. The CDR3 runs 14 residues. CDR1 and CDR2 from the germline V gene are MGHDK and SYGVNS. V dropped 1 base and J dropped 6; count of bases not matched to a gene: 6.

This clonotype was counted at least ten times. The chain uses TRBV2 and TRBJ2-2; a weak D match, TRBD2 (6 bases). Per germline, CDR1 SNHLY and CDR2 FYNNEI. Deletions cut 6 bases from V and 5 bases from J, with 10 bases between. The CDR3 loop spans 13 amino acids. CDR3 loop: CASRIRGTGELFF. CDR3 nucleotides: TGTGCCAGCAGAATTCGGGGGACCGGGGAGCTGTTTTTT.

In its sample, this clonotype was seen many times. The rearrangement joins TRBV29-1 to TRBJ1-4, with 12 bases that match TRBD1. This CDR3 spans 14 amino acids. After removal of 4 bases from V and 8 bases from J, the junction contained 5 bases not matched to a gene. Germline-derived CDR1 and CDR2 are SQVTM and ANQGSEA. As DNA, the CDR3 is TGCAGCGTTGGGGACGGGACAGGGGGCGAAAAACTGTTTTTT. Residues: CSVGDGTGGEKLFF. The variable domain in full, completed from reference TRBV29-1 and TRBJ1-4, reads SAVISQKPSRDICQRGTSLTIQCQVDSQVTMMFWYRQQPGQSLTLIATANQGSEATYESGFVIDKFPISRPNLTFSTLTVSNMSPEDSSIYLCSVGDGTGGEKLFFGSGTQLSVL.

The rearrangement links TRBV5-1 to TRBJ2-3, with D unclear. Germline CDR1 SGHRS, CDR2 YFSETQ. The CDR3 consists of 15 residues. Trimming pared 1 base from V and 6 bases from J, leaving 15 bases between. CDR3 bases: TGCGCCAGCAGCTTGACATATCCTTCTTGGGATACGCAGTATTTT. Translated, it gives CASSLTYPSWDTQYF.

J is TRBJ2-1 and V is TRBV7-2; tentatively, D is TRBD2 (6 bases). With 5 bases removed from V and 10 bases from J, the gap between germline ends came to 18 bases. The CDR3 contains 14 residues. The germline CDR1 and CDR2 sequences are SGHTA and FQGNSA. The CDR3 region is CASSPRGGGGEQFF. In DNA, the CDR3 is TGTGCCAGCAGCCCGAGGGGTGGCGGAGGGGAGCAGTTCTTC.

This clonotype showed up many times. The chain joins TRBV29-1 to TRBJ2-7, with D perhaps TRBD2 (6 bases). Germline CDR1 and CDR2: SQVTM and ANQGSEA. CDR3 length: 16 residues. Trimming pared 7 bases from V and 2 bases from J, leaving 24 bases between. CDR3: CSAAGKGGMKPYEQYF. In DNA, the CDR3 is TGCAGCGCCGCTGGGAAGGGCGGGATGAAGCCCTACGAGCAGTACTTC.